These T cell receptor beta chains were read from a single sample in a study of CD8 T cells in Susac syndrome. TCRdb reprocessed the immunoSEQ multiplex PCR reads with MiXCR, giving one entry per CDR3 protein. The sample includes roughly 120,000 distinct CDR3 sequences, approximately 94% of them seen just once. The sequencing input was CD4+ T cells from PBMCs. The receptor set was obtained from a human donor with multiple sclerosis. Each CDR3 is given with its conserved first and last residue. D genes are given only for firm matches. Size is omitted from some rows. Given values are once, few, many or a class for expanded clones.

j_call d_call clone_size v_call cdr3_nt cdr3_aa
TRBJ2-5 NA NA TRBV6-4 TGTGCCAGCAGTAACCCTCGGCGCGTCTATGCGAACACAGGCGACCAAGAGACCCAGTACTTC CASSNPRRVYANTGDQETQYF
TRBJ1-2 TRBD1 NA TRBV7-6 TGTGCCAGCAGCCCCCGACAGGGAAACGGCTATGGCTACACCTTC CASSPRQGNGYGYTF
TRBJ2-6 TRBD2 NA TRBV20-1 TGCAGTGCTAGAGATCGGGAGGTAGGGGCCAACGTCCTGACTTTC CSARDREVGANVLTF
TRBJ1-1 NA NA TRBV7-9 TGTGCCAGCAGCTCCAGGTCGTTTGAAGCTTTCTTT CASSSRSFEAFF
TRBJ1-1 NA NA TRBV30 TGTGCCTGGAGTCACCCCAGAGGCGTTGAAGCTTTCTTT CAWSHPRGVEAFF
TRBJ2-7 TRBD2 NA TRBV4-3 TGCGCCAGCAGCCAAGGGGTAGCGGGGAGCCCCTACGAGCAGTACTTC CASSQGVAGSPYEQYF
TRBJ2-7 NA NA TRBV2 TGTGCCACTCAAGGGGCGGGAACCTTCTACGAGCAGTACTTC CATQGAGTFYEQYF
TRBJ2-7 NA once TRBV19 TGTGCCAGTACCCTTCGGGCAGCTAAAGCCTACGAGCAGTACTTC CASTLRAAKAYEQYF
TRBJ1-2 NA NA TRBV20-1 TGCAGTGCTTCTACCTCAGGGAATGTGGCCTATGGCTACACCTTC CSASTSGNVAYGYTF
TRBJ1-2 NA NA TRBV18 TGTGCCAGCTCACTGGCCTATGGCTACACCTTC CASSLAYGYTF
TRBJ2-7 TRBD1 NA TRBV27 TGTGCCAGCATCTCCTCGGGACAGGGAATCTACGAGCAGTACTTC CASISSGQGIYEQYF
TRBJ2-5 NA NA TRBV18 TGTGCCAGCTCACTGCAGGTAGGAGAGACCCAGTACTTC CASSLQVGETQYF
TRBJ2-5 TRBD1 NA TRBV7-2 TGTGCCAGCAGCTTAGTAGGGACAGGGCAAGAGACCCAGTACTTC CASSLVGTGQETQYF
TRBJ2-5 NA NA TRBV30 TGTGCCTGTAACGGAGAGACCCAGTACTTC CACNGETQYF
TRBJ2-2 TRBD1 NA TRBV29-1 TGCAGCGTGGCAGAACAGGGGGGAAGGGCCACCGGGGAGCTGTTTTTT CSVAEQGGRATGELFF
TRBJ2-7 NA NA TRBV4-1 TGCGCCAGCAGCCATTCTGGGACCTACGAGCAGTACTTC CASSHSGTYEQYF
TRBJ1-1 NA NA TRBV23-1 TGCGCCAGCAGTCAATGGGGGCCGCCTTGGGGTTCTGAAGCTTTCTTT CASSQWGPPWGSEAFF
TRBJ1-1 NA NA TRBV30 TGTGCCTGGAGTAGCCCGGGGGTCTTCACTGAAGCTTTCTTT CAWSSPGVFTEAFF
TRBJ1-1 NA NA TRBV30 TGTGCCTGGAGCAATGGAGGGGGGCGATTGAACACTGAAGCTTTCTTT CAWSNGGGRLNTEAFF
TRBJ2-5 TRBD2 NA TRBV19 TGTGCCAGTAGTACGTGGGAGGGGCCCAGTTACCAAGAGACCCAGTACTTC CASSTWEGPSYQETQYF
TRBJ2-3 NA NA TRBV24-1 TGTGCCACCAGTGATTCATGGGAGGGCACAGATACGCAGTATTTT CATSDSWEGTDTQYF
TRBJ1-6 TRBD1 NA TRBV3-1 TGTGCCAGCAGCCAAGCTACAGGGGCAGGTTCACCCCTCCACTTT CASSQATGAGSPLHF
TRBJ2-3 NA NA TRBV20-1 TGCAGTGCTAGGAGGGCCACAGATACGCAGTATTTT CSARRATDTQYF
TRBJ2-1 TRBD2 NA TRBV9 TGTGCCAGCAGCCCAACCTCCGGGACTAGCGGGGCCAATGAGCAGTTCTTC CASSPTSGTSGANEQFF
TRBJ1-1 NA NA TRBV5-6 TGTGCCAGCAGCTTGGTCACAGCTCACACTGAAGCTTTCTTT CASSLVTAHTEAFF
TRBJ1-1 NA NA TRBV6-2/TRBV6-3 TGTGCCAGCAGTACGACGGTACTGAACACTGAAGCTTTCTTT CASSTTVLNTEAFF
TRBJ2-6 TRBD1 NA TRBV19 TGTGCCAGTAGTCCAAGACAGGGCTCTGGGGCCAACGTCCTGACTTTC CASSPRQGSGANVLTF
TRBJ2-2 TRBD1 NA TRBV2 TGTGCCGCTAAAGGTACAGGGGGCACCGGGGAGCTGTTTTTT CAAKGTGGTGELFF